This T cell receptor (beta chain) originates from a study of T cell clones after liver transplantation. The count of this clone is one. Trimming took 5 bases from V and 2 from J, leaving 15 bases between them. The germline V gene has CDR1 SQVTM and CDR2 ANQGSEA. The CDR3 is made up of 14 amino acids. Clones were read by immunoSEQ multiplex PCR, and TCRdb kept only the in-frame ones, dropping some. The sample includes 8,000 to 10,000 clones, about two thirds seen only once; the top ten take over 20%. This clonotype was sampled from a human patient who received a liver transplant. The T cells may come from the graft donor. The V gene is TRBV29-1, the J gene TRBJ2-5, with D possibly TRBD2 on 6 matching bases. The source material was CD8+ T cells from blood, sampled at the roughly 15-month timepoint. The CDR3: CSVLIAASQETQYF. The CDR3 coding sequence is TGCAGCGTTTTGATAGCGGCCTCACAAGAGACCCAGTACTTC.